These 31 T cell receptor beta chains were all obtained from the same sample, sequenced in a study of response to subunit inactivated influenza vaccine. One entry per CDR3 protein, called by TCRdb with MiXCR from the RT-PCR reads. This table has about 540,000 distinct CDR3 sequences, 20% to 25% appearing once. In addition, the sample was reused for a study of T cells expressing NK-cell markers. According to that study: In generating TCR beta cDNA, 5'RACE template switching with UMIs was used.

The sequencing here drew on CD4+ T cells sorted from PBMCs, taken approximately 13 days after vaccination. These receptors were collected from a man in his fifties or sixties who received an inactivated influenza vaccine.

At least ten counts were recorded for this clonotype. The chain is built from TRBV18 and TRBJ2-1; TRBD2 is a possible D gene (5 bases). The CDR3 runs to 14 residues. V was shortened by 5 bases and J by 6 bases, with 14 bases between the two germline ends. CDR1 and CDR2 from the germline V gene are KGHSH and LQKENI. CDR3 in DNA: TGTGCCAGCTCAATAAACGGCGGGTCCAATGAGCAGTTCTTC. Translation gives CASSINGGSNEQFF.

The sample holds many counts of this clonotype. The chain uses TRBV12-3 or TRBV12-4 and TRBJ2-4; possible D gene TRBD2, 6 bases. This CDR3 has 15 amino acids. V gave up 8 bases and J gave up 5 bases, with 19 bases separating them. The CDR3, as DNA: TGTGCCAGCCGCCGATTTGGCGGGGACGAAAACATTCAGTACTTC. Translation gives CASRRFGGDENIQYF.

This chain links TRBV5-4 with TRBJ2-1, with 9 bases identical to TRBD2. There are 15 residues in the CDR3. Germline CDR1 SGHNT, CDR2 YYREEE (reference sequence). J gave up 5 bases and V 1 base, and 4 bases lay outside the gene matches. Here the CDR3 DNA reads TGTGCCAGCAGCTTGAGCGGGGGGAGGGACAATGAGCAGTTCTTC. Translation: CASSLSGGRDNEQFF.

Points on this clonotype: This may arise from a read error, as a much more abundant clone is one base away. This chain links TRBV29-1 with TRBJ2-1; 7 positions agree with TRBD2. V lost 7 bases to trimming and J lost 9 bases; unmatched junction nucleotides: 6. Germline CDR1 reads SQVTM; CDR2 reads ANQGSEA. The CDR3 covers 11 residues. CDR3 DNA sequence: TGCAGCGCAGAACTAGCGAGTGAGCAGTTCTTC. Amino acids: CSAELASEQFF.

CDR3 protein: CAISPTGRETQYF. CDR3 in DNA: TGTGCCATCAGTCCGACAGGGAGAGAGACCCAGTACTTC. This rearrangement joins TRBV10-3 to TRBJ2-5; TRBD1 aligns across 7 bases. V dropped 5 bases and J dropped 4; count of bases not matched to a gene: 4. The CDR3 contains 13 residues. The germline gives CDR1 ENHRY, CDR2 SYGVKD.

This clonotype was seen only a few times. The CDR3 here is CSALRQGKNPGANVLTF. CDR3 DNA: TGCAGTGCTCTCCGACAGGGGAAGAACCCTGGGGCCAACGTCCTGACTTTC. V and J are TRBV20-1 and TRBJ2-6, with TRBD1 matching over 8 bases. V trimming: 5 bases; J trimming: 2 bases; junction bases outside the gene matches: 11. This CDR3 contains 17 residues. The V gene's germline CDR1 is DFQATT and CDR2 SNEGSKA (reference sequence).

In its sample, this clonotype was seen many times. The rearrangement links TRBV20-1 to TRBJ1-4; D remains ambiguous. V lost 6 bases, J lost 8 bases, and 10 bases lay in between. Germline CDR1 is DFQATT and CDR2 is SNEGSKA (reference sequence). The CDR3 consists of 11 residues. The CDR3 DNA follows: TGCAGTGCCCGGTTCTCGGAAAAACTGTTTTTT. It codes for CSARFSEKLFF.

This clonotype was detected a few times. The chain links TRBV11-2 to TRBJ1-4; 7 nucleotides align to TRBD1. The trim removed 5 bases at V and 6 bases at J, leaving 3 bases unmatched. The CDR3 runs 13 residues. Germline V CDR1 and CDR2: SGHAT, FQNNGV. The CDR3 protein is CASSRDRDEKLFF. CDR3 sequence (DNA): TGTGCCAGCAGCCGGGACAGAGATGAAAAACTGTTTTTT. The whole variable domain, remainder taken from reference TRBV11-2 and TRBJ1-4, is EAGVAQSPRYKIIEKRQSVAFWCNPISGHATLYWYQQILGQGPKLLIQFQNNGVVDDSQLPKDRFSAERLKGVDSTLKIQPAKLEDSAVYLCASSRDRDEKLFFGSGTQLSVL.

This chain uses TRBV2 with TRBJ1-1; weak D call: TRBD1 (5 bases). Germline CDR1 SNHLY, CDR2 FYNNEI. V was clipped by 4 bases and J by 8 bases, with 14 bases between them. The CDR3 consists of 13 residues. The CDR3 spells CASSVVGGSEAFF. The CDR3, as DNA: TGTGCCAGCAGTGTGGTTGGGGGGTCCGAAGCTTTCTTT.

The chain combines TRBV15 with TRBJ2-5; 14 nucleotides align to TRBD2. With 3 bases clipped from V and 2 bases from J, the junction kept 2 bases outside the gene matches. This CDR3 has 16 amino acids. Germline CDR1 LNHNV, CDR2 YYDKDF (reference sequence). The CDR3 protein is CATSRGLAGDQETQYF. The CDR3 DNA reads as TGTGCCACCAGCAGGGGACTAGCGGGGGATCAAGAGACCCAGTACTTC.

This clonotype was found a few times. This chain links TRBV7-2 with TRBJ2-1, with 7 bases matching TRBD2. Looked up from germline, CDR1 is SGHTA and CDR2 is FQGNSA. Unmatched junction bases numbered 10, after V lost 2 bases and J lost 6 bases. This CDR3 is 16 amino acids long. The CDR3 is CASSLLRQRGLNEQFF. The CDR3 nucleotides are TGTGCCAGCAGCTTACTCCGCCAGCGGGGACTCAATGAGCAGTTCTTC.

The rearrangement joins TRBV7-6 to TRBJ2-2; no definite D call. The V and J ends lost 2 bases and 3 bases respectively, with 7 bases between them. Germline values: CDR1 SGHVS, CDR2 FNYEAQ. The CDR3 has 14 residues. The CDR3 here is CASSLNSYTGELFF. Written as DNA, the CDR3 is TGTGCCAGCAGCTTAAACAGTTACACCGGGGAGCTGTTTTTT.

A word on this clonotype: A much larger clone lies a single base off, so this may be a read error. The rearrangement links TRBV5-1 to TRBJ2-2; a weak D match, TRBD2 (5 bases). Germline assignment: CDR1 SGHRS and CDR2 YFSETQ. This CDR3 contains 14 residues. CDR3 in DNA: TGCGCCAGCAGCTTGGAGGGTCGGACCGGGGAGCTGCTTTTT. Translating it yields CASSLEGRTGELLF. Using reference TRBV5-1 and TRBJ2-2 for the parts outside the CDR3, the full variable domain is KAGVTQTPRYLIKTRGQQVTLSCSPISGHRSVSWYQQTPGQGLQFLFEYFSETQRNKGNFPGRFSGRQFSNSRSEMNVSTLELGDSALYLCASSLEGRTGELLFGEGSRLTVL.

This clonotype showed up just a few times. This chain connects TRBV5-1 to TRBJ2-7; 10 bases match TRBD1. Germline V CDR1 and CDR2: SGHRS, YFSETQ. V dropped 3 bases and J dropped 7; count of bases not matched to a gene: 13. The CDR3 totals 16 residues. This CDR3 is CASSSMGTGAFREQYF. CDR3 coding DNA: TGCGCCAGCAGCTCGATGGGGACAGGGGCCTTTAGAGAGCAGTACTTC.

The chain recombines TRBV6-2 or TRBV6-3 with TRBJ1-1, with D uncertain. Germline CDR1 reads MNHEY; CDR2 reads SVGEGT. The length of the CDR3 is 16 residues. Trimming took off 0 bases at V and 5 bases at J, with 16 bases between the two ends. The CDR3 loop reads CASSYSPGGSRTEAFF. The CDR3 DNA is TGTGCCAGCAGTTACTCCCCAGGAGGTAGTCGGACTGAAGCTTTCTTT.

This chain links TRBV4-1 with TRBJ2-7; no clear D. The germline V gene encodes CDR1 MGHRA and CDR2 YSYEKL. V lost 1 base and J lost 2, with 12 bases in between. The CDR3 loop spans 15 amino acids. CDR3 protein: CASSQGSTLPYEQYF. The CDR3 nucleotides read TGCGCCAGCAGCCAAGGTTCAACACTACCCTACGAGCAGTACTTC.

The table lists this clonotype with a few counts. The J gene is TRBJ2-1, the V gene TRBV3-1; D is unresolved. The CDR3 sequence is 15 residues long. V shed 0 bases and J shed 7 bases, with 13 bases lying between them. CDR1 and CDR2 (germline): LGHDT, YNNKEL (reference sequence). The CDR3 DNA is TGTGCCAGCAGCCAAGAAACCAGTGTACGAAATGAGCAGTTCTTC. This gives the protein CASSQETSVRNEQFF.

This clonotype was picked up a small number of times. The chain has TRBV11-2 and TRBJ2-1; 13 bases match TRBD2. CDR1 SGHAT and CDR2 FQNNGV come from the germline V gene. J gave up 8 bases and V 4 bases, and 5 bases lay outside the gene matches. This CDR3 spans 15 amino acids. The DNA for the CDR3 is TGTGCCAGCAGCTCACTAGCGGGAGGGCCGGATGAGCAGTTCTTC. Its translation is CASSSLAGGPDEQFF.

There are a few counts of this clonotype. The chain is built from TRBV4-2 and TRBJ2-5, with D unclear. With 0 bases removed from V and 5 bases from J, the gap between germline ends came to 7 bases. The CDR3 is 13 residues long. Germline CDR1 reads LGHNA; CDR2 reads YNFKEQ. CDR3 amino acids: CASSQDRKETQYF. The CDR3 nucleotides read TGTGCCAGCAGCCAAGATCGGAAGGAGACCCAGTACTTC.

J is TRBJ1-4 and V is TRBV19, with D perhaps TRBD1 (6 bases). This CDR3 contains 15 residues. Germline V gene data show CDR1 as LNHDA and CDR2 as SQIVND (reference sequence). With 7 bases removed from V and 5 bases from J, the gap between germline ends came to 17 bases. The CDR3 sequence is CASMGRTVGNEKLFF. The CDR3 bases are TGTGCCAGTATGGGGAGGACAGTCGGCAATGAAAAACTGTTTTTT.

The CDR3 here is CASSGQPYSGNTIYF. The CDR3 DNA sequence: TGCGCCAGCAGCGGACAGCCCTACTCTGGAAACACCATATATTTT. This chain links TRBV5-1 with TRBJ1-3; D may be TRBD1 (6 bases). V shed 4 bases and J shed 0 bases, with 11 bases lying between them. The CDR3 totals 15 residues. Germline V gives CDR1 SGHRS, CDR2 YFSETQ.

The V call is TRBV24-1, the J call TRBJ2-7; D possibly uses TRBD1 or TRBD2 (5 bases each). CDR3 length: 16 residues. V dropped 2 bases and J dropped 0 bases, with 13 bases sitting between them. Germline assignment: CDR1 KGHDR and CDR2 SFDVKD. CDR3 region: CATSDSRRGDSYEQYF. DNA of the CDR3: TGTGCCACCAGTGATTCCAGGAGAGGGGACTCCTACGAGCAGTACTTC.

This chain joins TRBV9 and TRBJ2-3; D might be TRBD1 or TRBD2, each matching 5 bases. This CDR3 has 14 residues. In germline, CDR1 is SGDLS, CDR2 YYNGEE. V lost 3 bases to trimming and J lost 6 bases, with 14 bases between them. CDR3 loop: CASSDRDPSDTQYF. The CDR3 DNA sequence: TGTGCCAGCAGCGATAGGGACCCCAGCGATACGCAGTATTTT.

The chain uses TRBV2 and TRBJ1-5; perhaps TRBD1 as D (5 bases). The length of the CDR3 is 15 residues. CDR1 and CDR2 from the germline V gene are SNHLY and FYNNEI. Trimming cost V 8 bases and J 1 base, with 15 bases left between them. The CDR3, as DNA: TGTGCCAGCTCGGGGGAATTTAAAAGCAATCAGCCCCAGCATTTT. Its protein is CASSGEFKSNQPQHF.

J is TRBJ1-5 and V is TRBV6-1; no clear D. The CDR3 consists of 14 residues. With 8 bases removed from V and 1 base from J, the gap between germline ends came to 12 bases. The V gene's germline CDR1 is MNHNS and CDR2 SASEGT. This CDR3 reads CASAPDWSNQPQHF. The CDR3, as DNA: TGTGCCAGCGCCCCGGACTGGAGCAATCAGCCCCAGCATTTT.

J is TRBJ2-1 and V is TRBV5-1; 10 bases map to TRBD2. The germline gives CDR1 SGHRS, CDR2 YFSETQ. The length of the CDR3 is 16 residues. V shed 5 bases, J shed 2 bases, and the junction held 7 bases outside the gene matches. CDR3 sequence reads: CASSILAGYAYNEQFF. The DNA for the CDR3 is TGCGCCAGCAGTATACTAGCGGGATATGCCTACAATGAGCAGTTCTTC.

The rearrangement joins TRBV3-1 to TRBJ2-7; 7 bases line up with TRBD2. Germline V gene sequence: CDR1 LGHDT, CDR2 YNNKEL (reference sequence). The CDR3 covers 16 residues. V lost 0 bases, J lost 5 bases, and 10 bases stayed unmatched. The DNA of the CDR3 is TGTGCCAGCAGCCAAGAGGTGCTGCGGGGGACTAACGAGCAGTACTTC. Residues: CASSQEVLRGTNEQYF.

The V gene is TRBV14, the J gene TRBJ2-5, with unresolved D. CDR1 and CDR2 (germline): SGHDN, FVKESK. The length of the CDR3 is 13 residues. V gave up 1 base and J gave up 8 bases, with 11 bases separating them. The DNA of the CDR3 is TGTGCCAGCAGCCAAGTTTACAAGAGAACCCAGTACTTC. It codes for CASSQVYKRTQYF. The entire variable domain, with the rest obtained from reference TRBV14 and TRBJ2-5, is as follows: EAGVTQFPSHSVIEKGQTVTLRCDPISGHDNLYWYRRVMGKEIKFLLHFVKESKQDESGMPNNRFLAERTGGTYSTLKVQPAELEDSGVYFCASSQVYKRTQYFGPGTRLLVL.

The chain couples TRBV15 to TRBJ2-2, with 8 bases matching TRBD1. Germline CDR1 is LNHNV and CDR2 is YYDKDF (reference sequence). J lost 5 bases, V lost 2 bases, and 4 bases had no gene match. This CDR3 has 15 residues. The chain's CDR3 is CATSRNRQGTGELFF. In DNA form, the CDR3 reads TGTGCCACCAGCAGAAATCGACAGGGGACCGGGGAGCTGTTTTTT.

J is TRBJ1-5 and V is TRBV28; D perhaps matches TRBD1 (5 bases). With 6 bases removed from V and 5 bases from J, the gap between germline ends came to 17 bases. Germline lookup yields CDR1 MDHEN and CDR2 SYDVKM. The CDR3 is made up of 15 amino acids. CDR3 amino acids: CASSPNRGIDQPQHF. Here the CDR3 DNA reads TGTGCCAGCAGCCCTAACCGGGGGATTGATCAGCCCCAGCATTTT.

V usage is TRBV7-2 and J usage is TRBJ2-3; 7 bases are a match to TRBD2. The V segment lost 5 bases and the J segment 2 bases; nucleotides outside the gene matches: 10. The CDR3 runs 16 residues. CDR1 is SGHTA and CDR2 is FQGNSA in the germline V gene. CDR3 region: CASSGEGSLFTDTQYF. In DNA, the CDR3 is TGTGCCAGCAGCGGGGAGGGGTCACTGTTCACAGATACGCAGTATTTT.